The rows below give T cell receptor beta chains drawn from one sample of a study of T-cell memory formation after mild COVID-19. TCRdb reprocessed the 5' RACE reads with MiXCR, giving one entry per CDR3 protein. The data show approximately 350,000 distinct CDR3 sequences, with over 13% seen just once and 22% held by the top ten. The material sequenced was PBMCs or a T cell subset sorted from them (not recorded which). Receptor source: a young man who had mild COVID-19 (a few samples of this study predate the infection). Cell type and time point are not known. The CDR3 runs from the conserved cysteine through the conserved F or W. The order of the fields is J gene, V gene, clone size, D gene, CDR3 DNA, CDR3 protein. The D gene is left open where the match is weak. Rows give clone size only sometimes, using once, few, many, or a class for an expanded clone.

J: TRBJ2-4
V: TRBV18
size: few
D: TRBD2
DNA: TGTGCCAGCTCACCACTCCGGAGCGGGGGTGCCAAAAACATTCAGTACTTC
CDR3: CASSPLRSGGAKNIQYF

J: TRBJ1-2
V: TRBV5-5
size: few
D: -
DNA: TGTGCCAGCAGCCCCTCCCCGACTAACCCTTATTATGGCTACACCTTC
CDR3: CASSPSPTNPYYGYTF

J: TRBJ2-5
V: TRBV7-9
size: -
D: -
DNA: TGTGCCAGCAGCTTAGAGACGCGGGAAGAGACCCAGTACTTC
CDR3: CASSLETREETQYF

J: TRBJ2-3
V: TRBV7-3
size: few
D: -
DNA: TGTGCCAGCAGCTTCGGTCGACTCCCACACACAGATACGCAGTATTTT
CDR3: CASSFGRLPHTDTQYF

J: TRBJ1-3
V: TRBV5-1
size: -
D: -
DNA: TGCGCCAGCAGCTTGGCCCCGATGGGGGTAAGAAACACCATATATTTT
CDR3: CASSLAPMGVRNTIYF

J: TRBJ1-2
V: TRBV7-9
size: few
D: -
DNA: TGTGCCAGCAGCCACCGGAAGGGGCGGGGTGGCTACACCTTC
CDR3: CASSHRKGRGGYTF

J: TRBJ2-7
V: TRBV7-2
size: once
D: -
DNA: TGTGCCAGCAGCTTCCTGGACATGACCTACGAGCAGTACTTC
CDR3: CASSFLDMTYEQYF

J: TRBJ1-1
V: TRBV4-1
size: many
D: -
DNA: TGCGCCAGCAGTCATCCCTGGGGGTCGAACACTGAAGCTTTCTTT
CDR3: CASSHPWGSNTEAFF

J: TRBJ2-5
V: TRBV6-6
size: -
D: -
DNA: TGTGCCACTAGCTCCCAGTACTTC
CDR3: CATSSQYF

J: TRBJ2-1
V: TRBV27
size: many
D: TRBD2
DNA: TGTGCCAGCAGTTGGGGACTAGCGGGCGACAATGAGCAGTTCTTC
CDR3: CASSWGLAGDNEQFF

J: TRBJ2-3
V: TRBV12-3/TRBV12-4
size: -
D: TRBD1
DNA: TGTGCCAGCACCAACACAGGGGGCACAGATACGCAGTATTTT
CDR3: CASTNTGGTDTQYF

J: TRBJ2-5
V: TRBV5-1
size: many
D: -
DNA: TGCGCCAGCAGCCCGGGCAGGGCAGAGACCCAGTACTTC
CDR3: CASSPGRAETQYF

J: TRBJ2-1
V: TRBV5-1
size: many
D: TRBD1
DNA: TGCGCCAGCGGCCGGGACAGCAGGTACTACAATGAGCAGTTCTTC
CDR3: CASGRDSRYYNEQFF

J: TRBJ2-7
V: TRBV29-1
size: few
D: -
DNA: TGCAGCGTTGAACAGAACTACGAGCAGTACTTC
CDR3: CSVEQNYEQYF

J: TRBJ2-5
V: TRBV24-1
size: many
D: -
DNA: TGTGCCACCAGCGGGACAAATGAAGAGACCCAGTACTTC
CDR3: CATSGTNEETQYF

J: TRBJ1-2
V: TRBV27
size: -
D: -
DNA: TGTGCCAGCAGTTTCGGACACCTGTATGGCTACACCTTC
CDR3: CASSFGHLYGYTF

J: TRBJ1-1
V: TRBV29-1
size: few
D: TRBD1
DNA: TGCAGCGCCGGGACAGGGGAAACTGAAGCTTTCTTT
CDR3: CSAGTGETEAFF

J: TRBJ1-2
V: TRBV6-2/TRBV6-3
size: -
D: -
DNA: TGTGCCAGCAGTTATCGGGGCAGCCCGTATGGCTACACCTTC
CDR3: CASSYRGSPYGYTF

J: TRBJ2-7
V: TRBV27
size: -
D: -
DNA: TGTGCCAGCAGTTTATATCTCAGTGGCAGCCTCTACGAGCAGTACTTC
CDR3: CASSLYLSGSLYEQYF

J: TRBJ1-5
V: TRBV12-3/TRBV12-4
size: few
D: TRBD1
DNA: TGTGCCAGCAGAGGGACAGGGATAGGTCAGCCCCAGCATTTT
CDR3: CASRGTGIGQPQHF

J: TRBJ2-4
V: TRBV2
size: few
D: TRBD1
DNA: TGTGCCAGCCGAGGGACAGGGGACATTCAGTACTTC
CDR3: CASRGTGDIQYF

J: TRBJ1-1
V: TRBV6-2/TRBV6-3
size: few
D: -
DNA: TGTGCCAGCAGCCGGGGGACATTGAACACTGAAGCTTTCTTT
CDR3: CASSRGTLNTEAFF

J: TRBJ1-2
V: TRBV10-3
size: -
D: TRBD1
DNA: TGTGCCATCAGGGACAGGGAGGCTAACTATGGCTACACCTTC
CDR3: CAIRDREANYGYTF

J: TRBJ2-3
V: TRBV27
size: few
D: -
DNA: TGTGCCAGCAGTCTATTTGGGGGCACAGATACGCAGTATTTT
CDR3: CASSLFGGTDTQYF

J: TRBJ1-1
V: TRBV5-4
size: -
D: TRBD1
DNA: TGTGCCAGCAGCTTAAGGGACAGGGGCGAGACTGAAGCTTTCTTT
CDR3: CASSLRDRGETEAFF

J: TRBJ2-1
V: TRBV5-1
size: -
D: -
DNA: TGCGCCAGCAGCTTTTACCGGGCCCCGAATGAGCAGTTCTTC
CDR3: CASSFYRAPNEQFF

J: TRBJ1-6
V: TRBV10-3
size: few
D: TRBD1
DNA: TGTGCCATCAGTACTGACAGGGCTGCACCCCTCCACTTT
CDR3: CAISTDRAAPLHF

J: TRBJ2-7
V: TRBV29-1
size: few
D: -
DNA: TGCAGCGCGCTGGACAGCTTCTACGAGCAGTACTTC
CDR3: CSALDSFYEQYF

J: TRBJ1-5
V: TRBV7-2
size: -
D: -
DNA: TGTGCCAGCAGCAGAGTGAATAGCAATCAGCCCCAGCATTTT
CDR3: CASSRVNSNQPQHF

J: TRBJ2-2
V: TRBV10-3
size: -
D: -
DNA: TGTGCCATCGGTTATCAGTCCGGGGAGCTGTTTTTT
CDR3: CAIGYQSGELFF

J: TRBJ2-3
V: TRBV10-1
size: few
D: TRBD2
DNA: TGCGCCAGCAGTGAGTCAGCGGGGGGGCCTAGCACAGATACGCAGTATTTT
CDR3: CASSESAGGPSTDTQYF

J: TRBJ2-1
V: TRBV7-2
size: many
D: -
DNA: TGTGCCAGCAGCCCCTACACGGGCAGGGAGGAGCAGTTCTTC
CDR3: CASSPYTGREEQFF

J: TRBJ1-2
V: TRBV20-1
size: -
D: -
DNA: TGCAGTGCTAGAGCCACAGGGTATTATGGCTACACCTTC
CDR3: CSARATGYYGYTF

J: TRBJ2-1
V: TRBV19
size: -
D: -
DNA: TGTGCCAGTAGTATTGACCGGGGCGGTGAGCAGTTCTTC
CDR3: CASSIDRGGEQFF

J: TRBJ1-3
V: TRBV7-9
size: few
D: -
DNA: TGTGCCAGCAGCTCCTCCGAGGGGTCCATGTACACCATATATTTT
CDR3: CASSSSEGSMYTIYF

J: TRBJ2-2
V: TRBV28
size: -
D: -
DNA: TGTGCCAGCAGTTGGACTAACACCGGGGAGCTGTTTTTT
CDR3: CASSWTNTGELFF

J: TRBJ2-7
V: TRBV7-8
size: many
D: -
DNA: TGTGCCAGCAGCTTAGTGGGCTACGAGCAGTACTTC
CDR3: CASSLVGYEQYF

J: TRBJ2-2
V: TRBV6-2/TRBV6-3
size: -
D: TRBD1
DNA: TGTGCCGGCAGAACTCGGGACAGGGTCGGCGGGGAGCTGTTTTTT
CDR3: CAGRTRDRVGGELFF

J: TRBJ1-2
V: TRBV5-1
size: -
D: -
DNA: TGCGCCAGCAGCTTGGCCGCAGGGACTAACTATGGCTACACCTTC
CDR3: CASSLAAGTNYGYTF

J: TRBJ1-1
V: TRBV3-1
size: few
D: TRBD1
DNA: TGTGCCAGCAGCTCAGGGGGCGCGAATACTGAAGCTTTCTTT
CDR3: CASSSGGANTEAFF

J: TRBJ2-3
V: TRBV5-6
size: many
D: TRBD2
DNA: TGTGCCAGCAGCAGACTAGCGGAAGCCACAGATACGCAGTATTTT
CDR3: CASSRLAEATDTQYF

J: TRBJ1-6
V: TRBV5-1
size: few
D: TRBD1
DNA: TGCGCCAGCAGCTTGGGGGACAGGAATAATTCACCCCTCCACTTT
CDR3: CASSLGDRNNSPLHF

J: TRBJ2-1
V: TRBV4-1
size: many
D: -
DNA: TGCGCCAGCAGCCAAGGGTCGCCGGGCTTCAATGAGCAGTTCTTC
CDR3: CASSQGSPGFNEQFF

J: TRBJ2-1
V: TRBV7-2
size: many
D: -
DNA: TGTGCCAGCAGCTTCCTCGGGGGGCCAGCAGACTCGTCTCGGTTCTTC
CDR3: CASSFLGGPADSSRFF